This TCR beta chain was documented in a study of technical replicates of blood from several donors. V dropped 4 bases and J dropped 4 bases, with 8 bases sitting between them. Germline CDR1 SNHLY, CDR2 FYNNEI. CDR3 length equals 13 residues. Assay: immunoSEQ multiplex PCR; the TCRdb copy retains only in-frame clones and omits some. The sample lists approximately 65,000 clones, around 84% seen once, with just over 5% in the top ten. This chain connects TRBV2 to TRBJ2-1, with D tentatively TRBD1 (5 bases). Sequenced: PBMCs. This clonotype originated in a human donor in good health. Some clones in this sample may be carry-over from other donors' samples. This CDR3 reads CASSGTLYNEQFF. The CDR3 DNA reads as TGTGCCAGCAGTGGGACACTGTACAATGAGCAGTTCTTC.